These 24 T cell receptor beta chains came from one sample sequenced in a study of blood T cell repertoires in COVID-19. Measured with immunoSEQ multiplex PCR; TCRdb has only the in-frame clones, and not every one. The sample has about 24,000 clones; 65% to 80% are singletons. Sequencing was carried out using peripheral blood. The receptor set was obtained from a man aged 50 to 60 with COVID-19, enrolled during active disease.

V gene TRBV5-1 combines with J gene TRBJ2-3, with D unresolved. Germline V lookup: CDR1 SGHRS, CDR2 YFSETQ. V was pared by 2 bases and J by 4 bases, with 8 bases between. The CDR3 extends over 13 amino acids. CDR3 amino acids: CASSFTPADTQYF. The CDR3 DNA follows: TGCGCCAGCAGCTTTACCCCAGCAGATACGCAGTATTTT.

The V gene is TRBV15, the J gene TRBJ1-6; D not resolved. Trimming shortened V by 1 base and J by 8 bases, and 12 bases separated the two germline ends. CDR3 length: 15 amino acids. Germline V gene lookup returns CDR1 LNHNV and CDR2 YYDKDF (reference sequence). Here the CDR3 reads CATSRGPGSHSPLHF. CDR3 DNA sequence: TGTGCCACCAGCAGAGGTCCGGGGTCCCATTCACCCCTCCACTTT.

A single count supports this clone. This chain joins TRBV6-5 and TRBJ2-3; 10 bases line up with TRBD2. Germline V gives CDR1 MNHEY, CDR2 SVGAGI. V was clipped by 0 bases and J by 4 bases; unmatched bases: 4. The CDR3 has 16 amino acids. In DNA form, the CDR3 reads TGTGCCAGCAGTTACTCCAGCGGGGGGGCGTCAGATACGCAGTATTTT. Amino acid sequence: CASSYSSGGASDTQYF.

V usage is TRBV7-9 and J usage is TRBJ2-4, with 10 bases matching TRBD1. The CDR3 is made up of 14 amino acids. Losses at the gene ends were 2 bases for V and 10 bases for J; bases not matched to a gene: 5. CDR1 and CDR2 (germline): SEHNR, FQNEAQ (reference sequence). The CDR3 protein is CASSLPDRGSIQYF. CDR3 DNA sequence: TGTGCCAGCAGCTTACCGGACAGGGGGTCAATTCAGTACTTC.

The chain links TRBV19 to TRBJ1-1; 10 positions agree with TRBD1. V gave up 4 bases and J gave up 7 bases; unmatched junction bases: 0. From germline, CDR1 is LNHDA and CDR2 SQIVND (reference sequence). This CDR3 has 12 amino acids. The CDR3 sequence: CASSRDRGEAFF. For the CDR3, the DNA is TGTGCCAGTAGTAGGGACAGGGGTGAAGCTTTCTTT.

The chain combines TRBV5-1 with TRBJ1-5; 7 bases fit TRBD1. The CDR3 extends over 14 amino acids. The junction had 2 bases not matched to a gene; V was cut back by 3 bases and J by 2 bases. Germline V gives CDR1 SGHRS, CDR2 YFSETQ. The CDR3 DNA reads as TGCGCCAGCAGCTACGGACAGGGCAATCAGCCCCAGCATTTT. Translation gives CASSYGQGNQPQHF.

This chain uses TRBV10-3 with TRBJ2-3; tentative D call: TRBD2 (6 bases). The V gene lost 0 bases and the J gene lost 4 bases, with 11 bases spanning the gap. Per the germline V gene, CDR1 is ENHRY and CDR2 is SYGVKD. The CDR3 has 15 amino acids. In nucleotides, the CDR3 is TGTGCCATCAGTGAGTCTCGGGGGACCCCAGATACGCAGTATTTT. Encoded protein: CAISESRGTPDTQYF.

This chain joins TRBV9 and TRBJ2-7, with 7 bases identical to TRBD2. This CDR3 spans 14 amino acids. Trimming at V came to 1 base and at J to 4 bases, leaving 5 bases not matched to a gene. CDR1 is SGDLS and CDR2 is YYNGEE in the germline V gene. The CDR3: CASSVTGGTYEQYF. In nucleotides, the CDR3 is TGTGCCAGCAGCGTAACGGGAGGCACATACGAGCAGTACTTC.

V is TRBV10-1 and J is TRBJ2-1; D is undetermined. The CDR3 runs 12 residues. V was cut by 5 bases and J by 7 bases, with 9 bases left in between. Germline-derived CDR1 and CDR2 are WNHNN and SYGVQD (reference sequence). CDR3 residues: CASSLGSNEQFF. CDR3 nucleotide sequence: TGCGCCAGCAGTCTAGGCTCGAATGAGCAGTTCTTC.

This clone came up a few times. The chain employs TRBV28 and TRBJ2-2; no clear D gene. The length of the CDR3 is 16 residues. V was pared by 6 bases and J by 1 base, with 15 bases between. The V gene's germline CDR1 is MDHEN and CDR2 SYDVKM. The CDR3 protein is CASSPLWAGNTGELFF. As DNA, the CDR3 is TGTGCCAGCAGCCCCCTGTGGGCAGGGAACACCGGGGAGCTGTTTTTT.

The CDR3 coding sequence is TGCGCCAGCAGTGATGGAGGGCTGAACACTGAAGCTTTCTTT. Its protein product is CASSDGGLNTEAFF. V usage is TRBV10-1 and J usage is TRBJ1-1, with D hard to call. The V gene lost 3 bases and the J gene lost 0 bases, with 8 bases spanning the gap. CDR3 length equals 14 residues. Germline CDR1 reads WNHNN; CDR2 reads SYGVQD (reference sequence).

V and J are TRBV12-5 and TRBJ1-1; D may be TRBD1 (6 bases). V was cut by 1 base and J by 3 bases, with 9 bases left in between. CDR1 LGHNT and CDR2 FRNRAP come from the germline V gene. This CDR3 contains 14 residues. The CDR3 is CASGLATGYTEAFF. The CDR3 bases are TGTGCTAGTGGTTTGGCCACAGGGTACACTGAAGCTTTCTTT.

V is TRBV5-8 and J is TRBJ1-5; 12 bases line up with TRBD1. The V segment lost 5 bases and the J segment 1 base; nucleotides outside the gene matches: 10. In germline, CDR1 is SGHTS, CDR2 YDEGEE. This CDR3 has 18 residues. For the CDR3, the DNA is TGTGCCAGCAGTCGCCGGTTTGGGACAGGGGGCAGCAATCAGCCCCAGCATTTT. Translated, it gives CASSRRFGTGGSNQPQHF.

The chain uses TRBV6-6 and TRBJ2-7; a possible D gene is TRBD2 (6 bases). The CDR3 is 15 amino acids. V was shortened by 3 bases and J by 1 base, with 13 bases between the two germline ends. Germline V gives CDR1 MNHNY, CDR2 SVGAGI (reference sequence). The DNA for the CDR3 is TGTGCCAGCAGTTATAGTAGCGGCCGTTCCTACGAGCAGTACTTC. It is translated as CASSYSSGRSYEQYF.

V usage is TRBV5-8 and J usage is TRBJ2-7; possible D gene TRBD1, 5 bases. V dropped 4 bases and J dropped 3 bases, with 14 bases sitting between them. Germline V CDR1 and CDR2: SGHTS, YDEGEE. This CDR3 is 14 amino acids long. CDR3 sequence reads: CASSLEGADYEQYF. The CDR3 DNA reads as TGTGCCAGCAGCCTCGAAGGGGCAGACTACGAGCAGTACTTC.

The chain uses TRBV5-1 and TRBJ2-1; D is possibly TRBD1 (6 bases). Between the trimmed V and J ends, which lost 0 bases and 6 bases, there was a span of 13 bases. Per germline, CDR1 SGHRS and CDR2 YFSETQ. This CDR3 is 15 amino acids long. CDR3 region: CASSLEQGWSNEQFF. The DNA for the CDR3 is TGCGCCAGCAGCTTGGAACAGGGTTGGTCCAATGAGCAGTTCTTC.

This clone was counted between two and nine times. V usage is TRBV19 and J usage is TRBJ2-1, with D possibly TRBD2 on 5 matching bases. The CDR3 runs to 14 residues. Between the trimmed V and J ends, which lost 6 bases and 1 base, there was a span of 10 bases. Per the germline V gene, CDR1 is LNHDA and CDR2 is SQIVND (reference sequence). The CDR3: CASRAGYSYNEQFF. In DNA, the CDR3 is TGTGCCAGTAGGGCGGGTTATTCCTACAATGAGCAGTTCTTC.

The chain has TRBV6-6 and TRBJ2-7; 8 positions agree with TRBD1. V trimming: 5 bases; J trimming: 2 bases; junction bases outside the gene matches: 5. The CDR3 loop spans 14 amino acids. The germline gives CDR1 MNHNY, CDR2 SVGAGI (reference sequence). The CDR3 bases are TGTGCCAGCAGTAGGGACAGGACAACCTACGAGCAGTACTTC. This codes for CASSRDRTTYEQYF.

V gene TRBV7-9 combines with J gene TRBJ1-3; D unresolved. V lost 1 base and J 0 bases, leaving 7 bases between the germline ends. The CDR3 is made up of 15 amino acids. Germline V lookup: CDR1 SEHNR, CDR2 FQNEAQ (reference sequence). CDR3 residues: CASSLDGRSGNTIYF. The CDR3 DNA is TGTGCCAGCAGCTTAGATGGGCGCTCTGGAAACACCATATATTTT.

This clone was detected a few times. V usage is TRBV7-9 and J usage is TRBJ1-6; 8 bases are shared with TRBD1. V lost 5 bases and J lost 9; bases outside the gene matches: 9. The CDR3 spans 15 residues. In germline, CDR1 is SEHNR, CDR2 FQNEAQ (reference sequence). As DNA, the CDR3 is TGTGCCAGCAGCACTTACAGGGGGTCTAGTTCACCCCTCCACTTT. This sequence encodes CASSTYRGSSSPLHF.

This clone was seen only a few times. The chain employs TRBV5-1 and TRBJ1-1, with 8 nucleotides matching TRBD1. Germline lookup yields CDR1 SGHRS and CDR2 YFSETQ. V trimming: 3 bases; J trimming: 1 base; junction bases outside the gene matches: 8. This CDR3 is built from 16 residues. The CDR3 spells CASSSTGDFPNTEAFF. The CDR3 DNA reads as TGCGCCAGCAGCTCGACAGGGGACTTTCCGAACACTGAAGCTTTCTTT.

J is TRBJ1-5 and V is TRBV7-9; D is possibly TRBD1 (5 bases). The V gene lost 5 bases and the J gene lost 3 bases, with 8 bases spanning the gap. The CDR3 runs 13 residues. CDR1 and CDR2 (germline): SEHNR, FQNEAQ (reference sequence). The CDR3 sequence: CASSQGPNQPQHF. The CDR3 DNA is TGTGCCAGCAGCCAGGGTCCCAATCAGCCCCAGCATTTT.

The chain links TRBV6-5 to TRBJ1-1; D is unresolved. Germline-derived CDR1 and CDR2 are MNHEY and SVGAGI. Deletions cut 8 bases from V and 8 bases from J, with 18 bases between. There are 13 residues in the CDR3. The DNA for the CDR3 is TGTGCCAGCGCCCTAGAGGGCGGGTCAGAAGCTTTCTTT. This codes for CASALEGGSEAFF.

The chain has TRBV6-5 and TRBJ1-2; 7 positions agree with TRBD1. The length of the CDR3 is 15 residues. Trimming at V came to 0 bases and at J to 4 bases, leaving 5 bases not matched to a gene. Germline V CDR1 and CDR2: MNHEY, SVGAGI. In DNA, the CDR3 is TGTGCCAGCAGTTACTCGCGGGACAGCATCTATGGCTACACCTTC. Translating gives CASSYSRDSIYGYTF.